These 10 T cell receptor beta chains were sequenced from one sample in a study of beta chain features in type 1 diabetes. cDNA synthesis used the whole RNA isolate, giving expressed TCRB sequences. Produced via immunoSEQ multiplex PCR; TCRdb's table is partial and in-frame only. The repertoire holds under 450,000 clones, with around 13% as singletons. Sequencing was done on a sample of naive CD4+ T cells from blood. These receptors came from a man aged 25-40 years in good health.

This clone was detected only a few times. The chain links TRBV23-1 to TRBJ2-5; 9 bases align to TRBD1. TRBV23-1 is an ORF for which the function is uncertain. V was clipped by 0 bases and J by 1 base; unmatched bases: 9. CDR3 size: 18 residues. CDR3 nucleotides: TGCGCCAGCAGTCAATCGGGGGACAGGGAGGGCCCCCAAGAGACCCAGTACTTC. Encoded protein: CASSQSGDREGPQETQYF.

This CDR3 reads CASSSGTLDNSPLHF. The CDR3 nucleotides read TGCGCCAGCAGCTCCGGGACGTTAGATAATTCACCCCTCCACTTT. The V call is TRBV5-1, the J call TRBJ1-6; a possible D gene is TRBD1 (5 bases). V was shortened by 3 bases and J by 5 bases, with 12 bases between the two germline ends. Germline-derived CDR1 and CDR2 are SGHRS and YFSETQ. The CDR3 length is 15 residues.

The chain uses TRBV6-5 and TRBJ2-3, with TRBD2 as a possible D gene (6 bases). V lost 6 bases and J lost 2, with 9 bases in between. Germline V gene sequence: CDR1 MNHEY, CDR2 SVGAGI. The CDR3 has 13 amino acids. The CDR3 region has the DNA TGTGCCAGCAGCCGACTAGACACAGATACGCAGTATTTT. Amino acids: CASSRLDTDTQYF.

The rearrangement links TRBV1 to TRBJ1-1. TRBV1 represents a pseudogene. The CDR3 is 13 amino acids. CDR3 residues: CTSNPNSYTEAFF. In DNA form, the CDR3 reads TGCACCAGCAACCCCAATTCATACACTGAAGCTTTCTTT.

This clone was picked up a small number of times. The chain links TRBV7-9 to TRBJ2-5, with D uncertain. Deletions cut 1 base from V and 8 bases from J, with 5 bases between. The CDR3 has 11 residues. Germline assignment: CDR1 SEHNR and CDR2 FQNEAQ (reference sequence). CDR3 amino acids: CASSLEGTQYF. In DNA form, the CDR3 reads TGTGCCAGCAGCTTAGAAGGAACCCAGTACTTC.

This clone was detected only a few times. This chain joins TRBV11-2 and TRBJ2-1, with a tentative D call TRBD2 (6 bases). The CDR3 extends over 15 amino acids. Germline V gene sequence: CDR1 SGHAT, CDR2 FQNNGV. The germline V and J ends were trimmed by 6 bases and 3 bases, with 15 bases remaining between them. CDR3 loop: CASRFGRGVYNEQFF. CDR3 sequence (DNA): TGTGCCAGCAGGTTCGGGCGGGGAGTCTACAATGAGCAGTTCTTC.

This clone was detected a few times. This chain uses TRBV7-2 with TRBJ1-2, with D uncertain. Germline V gene sequence: CDR1 SGHTA, CDR2 FQGNSA. CDR3 length: 13 residues. V dropped 5 bases and J dropped 3 bases, with 10 bases sitting between them. The CDR3 nucleotides read TGTGCCAGCAGCCTGACGGAAGACTATGGCTACACCTTC. It yields the protein CASSLTEDYGYTF.

The rearrangement uses TRBV5-4 and TRBJ1-1; D is ambiguous. The CDR3 extends over 13 amino acids. The V and J ends lost 0 bases and 5 bases respectively, with 8 bases between them. CDR1 SGHNT and CDR2 YYREEE come from the germline V gene (reference sequence). CDR3 in DNA: TGTGCCAGCAGCTTGGCCGGGAGGACTGAAGCTTTCTTT. Amino acid sequence: CASSLAGRTEAFF.

This CDR3 is CASSLGHANTGELFF. CDR3 nucleotide sequence: TGTGCCAGCAGCTTAGGGCATGCTAACACCGGGGAGCTGTTTTTT. V and J are TRBV7-3 and TRBJ2-2; no reliable D call. This CDR3 has 15 amino acids. Per the germline V gene, CDR1 is SGHTA and CDR2 is FQGTGA. V lost 2 bases and J lost 2, with 9 bases in between.

This clone has more than one count but fewer than ten. The chain recombines TRBV27 with TRBJ2-3; D gene unclear. V was clipped by 3 bases and J by 6 bases, with 4 bases between them. Germline CDR1 reads MNHEY; CDR2 reads SMNVEV (reference sequence). This CDR3 contains 11 residues. Written as DNA, the CDR3 is TGTGCCAGCAGTTTTGCGGATACGCAGTATTTT. Translated: CASSFADTQYF.